This record concerns one T cell receptor (beta chain) sequence. Its antigen is unidentified. The sample originates from a study of Graves' ophthalmopathy and Graves' hyperthyroidism. Study-wide background: Blood was drawn at initial diagnosis, before any treatment.

The CDR3 sequence is 11 residues long. Germline-derived CDR1 and CDR2 are MNHNS and SASEGT. V was clipped by 6 bases and J by 5 bases, with 8 bases between them. Researchers took RNA transcripts and amplified TCR beta CDR3 regions from them. Amplification began with first-round RT-PCR using HTBI primers, then second-round multiplex PCR was performed. TCRdb called the multiplex PCR reads again in MiXCR, with one record for every CDR3 protein. This sample yields 400,000 or so distinct CDR3 sequences, of which roughly 17% are seen a single time; roughly 2.3% belongs to the top ten. Researchers classed hyperthyroidism as stable given no ophthalmopathy within 18 months of follow-up. Study conclusions and caveats: Between ophthalmopathy and stable hyperthyroidism, a 13-signature model drew a separation with just over 85% sensitivity and less than 83% specificity.

J is TRBJ2-7 and V is TRBV6-1; unclear D gene. This clonotype originated in an adult woman with stable Graves' hyperthyroidism. Sample: peripheral blood. The DNA for the CDR3 is TGTGCCAGCAGAGGGCCCAACGAGCAGTACTTC. It codes for CASRGPNEQYF.